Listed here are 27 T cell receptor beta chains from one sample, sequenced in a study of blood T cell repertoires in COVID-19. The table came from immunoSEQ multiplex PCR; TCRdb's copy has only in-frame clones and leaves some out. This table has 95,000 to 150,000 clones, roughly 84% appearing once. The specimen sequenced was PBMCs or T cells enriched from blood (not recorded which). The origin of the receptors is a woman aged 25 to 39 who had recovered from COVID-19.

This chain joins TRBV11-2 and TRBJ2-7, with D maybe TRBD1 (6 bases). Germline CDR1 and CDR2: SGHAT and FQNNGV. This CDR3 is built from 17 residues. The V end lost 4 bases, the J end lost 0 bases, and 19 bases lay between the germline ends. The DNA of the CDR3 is TGTGCCAGCAGCTCCATTAGAGGAACAGGGAGCTCCTACGAGCAGTACTTC. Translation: CASSSIRGTGSSYEQYF.

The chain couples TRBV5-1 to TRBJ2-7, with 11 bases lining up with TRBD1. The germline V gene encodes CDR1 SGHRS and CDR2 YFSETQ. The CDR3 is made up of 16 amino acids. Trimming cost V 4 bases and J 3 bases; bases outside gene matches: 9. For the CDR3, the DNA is TGCGCCAGCAGCGTCGTCCCCGGGACAGGGGGCTACGAGCAGTACTTC. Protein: CASSVVPGTGGYEQYF. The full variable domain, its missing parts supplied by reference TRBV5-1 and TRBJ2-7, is KAGVTQTPRYLIKTRGQQVTLSCSPISGHRSVSWYQQTPGQGLQFLFEYFSETQRNKGNFPGRFSGRQFSNSRSEMNVSTLELGDSALYLCASSVVPGTGGYEQYFGPGTRLTVT.

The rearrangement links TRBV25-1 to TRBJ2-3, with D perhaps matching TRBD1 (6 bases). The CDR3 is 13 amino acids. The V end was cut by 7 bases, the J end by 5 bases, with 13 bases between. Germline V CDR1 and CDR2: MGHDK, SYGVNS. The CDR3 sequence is CASISGQRDTQYF. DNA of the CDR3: TGTGCCAGCATATCCGGACAGCGAGATACGCAGTATTTT. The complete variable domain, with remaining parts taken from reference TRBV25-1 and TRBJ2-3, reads EADIYQTPRYLVIGTGKKITLECSQTMGHDKMYWYQQDPGMELHLIHYSYGVNSTEKGDLSSESTVSRIRTEHFPLTLESARPSHTSQYLCASISGQRDTQYFGPGTRLTVL.

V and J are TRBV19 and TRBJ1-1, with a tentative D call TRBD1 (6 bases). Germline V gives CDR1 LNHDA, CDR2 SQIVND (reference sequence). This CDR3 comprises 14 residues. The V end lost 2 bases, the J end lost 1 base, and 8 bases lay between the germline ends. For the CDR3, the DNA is TGTGCCAGTAGTATATGGGGACAGAACACTGAAGCTTTCTTT. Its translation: CASSIWGQNTEAFF.

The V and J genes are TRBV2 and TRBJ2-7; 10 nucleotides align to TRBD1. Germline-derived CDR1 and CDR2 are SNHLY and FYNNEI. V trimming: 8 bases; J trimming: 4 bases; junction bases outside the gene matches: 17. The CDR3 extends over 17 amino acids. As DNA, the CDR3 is TGTGCCAGCCAGCGACGATTTCGACAGGGGGCAGTTTACGAGCAGTACTTC. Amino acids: CASQRRFRQGAVYEQYF. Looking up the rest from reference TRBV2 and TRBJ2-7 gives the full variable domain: EPEVTQTPSHQVTQMGQEVILRCVPISNHLYFYWYRQILGQKVEFLVSFYNNEISEKSEIFDDQFSVERPDGSNFTLKIRSTKLEDSAMYFCASQRRFRQGAVYEQYFGPGTRLTVT.

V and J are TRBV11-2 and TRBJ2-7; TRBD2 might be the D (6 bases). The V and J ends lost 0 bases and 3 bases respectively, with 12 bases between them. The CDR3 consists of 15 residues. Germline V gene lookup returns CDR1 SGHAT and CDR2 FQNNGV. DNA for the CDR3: TGTGCCAGCAGCTTAGAGGCTAGCGTAAGCTACGAGCAGTACTTC. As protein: CASSLEASVSYEQYF.

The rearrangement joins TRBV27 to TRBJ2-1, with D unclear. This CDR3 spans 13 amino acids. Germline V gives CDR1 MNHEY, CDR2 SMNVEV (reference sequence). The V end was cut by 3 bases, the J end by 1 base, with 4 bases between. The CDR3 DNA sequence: TGTGCCAGCAGTTTCTCGTCCTACAATGAGCAGTTCTTC. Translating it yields CASSFSSYNEQFF.

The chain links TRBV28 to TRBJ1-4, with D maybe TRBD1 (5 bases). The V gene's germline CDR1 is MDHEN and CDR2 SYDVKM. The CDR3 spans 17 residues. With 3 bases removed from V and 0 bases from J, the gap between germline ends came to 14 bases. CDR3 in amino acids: CASSFDRTDATNEKLFF. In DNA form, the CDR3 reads TGTGCCAGCAGTTTTGACAGAACGGATGCAACTAATGAAAAACTGTTTTTT.

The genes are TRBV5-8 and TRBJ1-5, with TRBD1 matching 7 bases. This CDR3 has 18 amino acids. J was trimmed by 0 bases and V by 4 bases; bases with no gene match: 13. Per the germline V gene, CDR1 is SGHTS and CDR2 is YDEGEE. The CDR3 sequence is CASSPPGQRFYSNQPQHF. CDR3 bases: TGTGCCAGCAGCCCCCCGGGACAGCGTTTCTATAGCAATCAGCCCCAGCATTTT.

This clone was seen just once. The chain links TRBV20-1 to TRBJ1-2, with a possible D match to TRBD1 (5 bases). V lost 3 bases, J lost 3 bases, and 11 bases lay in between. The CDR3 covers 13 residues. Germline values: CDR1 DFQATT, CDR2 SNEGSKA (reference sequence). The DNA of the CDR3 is TGCAGTGCTAGTCCGGGCAGGGACTATGGCTACACCTTC. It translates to CSASPGRDYGYTF.

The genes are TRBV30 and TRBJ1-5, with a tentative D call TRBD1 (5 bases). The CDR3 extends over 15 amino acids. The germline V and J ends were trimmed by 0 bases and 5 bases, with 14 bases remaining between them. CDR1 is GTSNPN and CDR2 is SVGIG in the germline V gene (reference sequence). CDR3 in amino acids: CAWSVGGAPDQPQHF. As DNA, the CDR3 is TGTGCCTGGAGTGTTGGAGGGGCTCCCGATCAGCCCCAGCATTTT.

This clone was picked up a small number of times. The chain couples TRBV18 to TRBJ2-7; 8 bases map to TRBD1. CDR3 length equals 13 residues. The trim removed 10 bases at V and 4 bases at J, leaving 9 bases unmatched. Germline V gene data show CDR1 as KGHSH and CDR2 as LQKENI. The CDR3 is CATSRGPGYEQYF. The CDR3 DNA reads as TGTGCCACCTCCAGGGGGCCAGGTTACGAGCAGTACTTC.

CDR3 sequence (DNA): TGTGCCAGCAGCTTAGACAGGAGCGCCGCGAACACCGGGGAGCTGTTTTTT. Encoded protein: CASSLDRSAANTGELFF. This rearrangement joins TRBV7-6 to TRBJ2-2; TRBD1 is a possible D gene (5 bases). Germline V gives CDR1 SGHVS, CDR2 FNYEAQ. Between the trimmed V and J ends, which lost 1 base and 0 bases, there was a span of 12 bases. This CDR3 has 17 residues.

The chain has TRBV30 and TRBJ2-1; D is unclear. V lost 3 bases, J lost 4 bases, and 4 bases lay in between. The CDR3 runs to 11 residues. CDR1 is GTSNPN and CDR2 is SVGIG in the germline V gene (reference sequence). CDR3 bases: TGTGCCTGGAGGGCTTACAATGAGCAGTTCTTC. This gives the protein CAWRAYNEQFF. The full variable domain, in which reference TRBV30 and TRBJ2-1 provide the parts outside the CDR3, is SQTIHQWPATLVQPVGSPLSLECTVEGTSNPNLYWYRQAAGRGLQLLFYSVGIGQISSEVPQNLSASRPQDRQFILSSKKLLLSDSGFYLCAWRAYNEQFFGPGTRLTVL.

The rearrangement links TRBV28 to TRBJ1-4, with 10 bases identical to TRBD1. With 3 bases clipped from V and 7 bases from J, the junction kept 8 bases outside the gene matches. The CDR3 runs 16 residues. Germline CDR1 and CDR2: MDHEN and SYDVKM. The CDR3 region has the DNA TGTGCCAGCAGTTTTTGGGACAGGGGACATAGTGAAAAACTGTTTTTT. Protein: CASSFWDRGHSEKLFF.

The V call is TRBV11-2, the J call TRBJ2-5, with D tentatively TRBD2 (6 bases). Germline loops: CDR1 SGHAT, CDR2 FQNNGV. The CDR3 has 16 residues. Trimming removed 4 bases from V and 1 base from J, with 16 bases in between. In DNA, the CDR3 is TGTGCCAGCAGCTACCCCGGGAGAGGGCCCCAAGAGACCCAGTACTTC. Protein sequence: CASSYPGRGPQETQYF.

The CDR3 is CASKASGSTQYF. In DNA form, the CDR3 reads TGTGCCAGTAAAGCTAGCGGGAGCACCCAGTACTTC. This chain connects TRBV19 to TRBJ2-5, with 10 bases lining up with TRBD2. After removal of 7 bases from V and 8 bases from J, the junction contained 4 bases not matched to a gene. Germline values: CDR1 LNHDA, CDR2 SQIVND (reference sequence). This CDR3 is built from 12 residues.

The CDR3 region has the DNA TGTGCCAGCAGCTTGGCCCGAGGCTCCTACGAGCAGTACTTC. This translates into CASSLARGSYEQYF. The gene calls are TRBV5-5 and TRBJ2-7; D is unclear. There are 14 residues in the CDR3. Germline V gene lookup returns CDR1 SGHKS and CDR2 YYEKEE (reference sequence). V lost 0 bases to trimming and J lost 0 bases, with 7 bases between them.

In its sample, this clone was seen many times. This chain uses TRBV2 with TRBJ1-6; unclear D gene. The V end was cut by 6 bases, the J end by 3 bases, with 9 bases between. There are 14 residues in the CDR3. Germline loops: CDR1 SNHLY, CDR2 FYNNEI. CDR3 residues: CASRFGVYNSPLHF. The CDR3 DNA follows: TGTGCCAGCAGATTCGGGGTCTATAATTCACCCCTCCACTTT.

CDR3 in DNA: TGCGCCAGCAGCTTATCCTCGAGTAATGAAAAACTGTTTTTT. Translated: CASSLSSSNEKLFF. V and J are TRBV5-1 and TRBJ1-4; unclear D gene. V shed 2 bases and J shed 4 bases, with 9 bases lying between them. The CDR3 extends over 14 amino acids. Germline V gene sequence: CDR1 SGHRS, CDR2 YFSETQ.

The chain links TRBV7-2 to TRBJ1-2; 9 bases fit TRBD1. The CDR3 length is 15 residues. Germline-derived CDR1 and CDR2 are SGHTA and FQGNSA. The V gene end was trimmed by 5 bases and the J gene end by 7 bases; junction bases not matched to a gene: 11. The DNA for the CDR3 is TGTGCCAGCAGCCCCCCCGGGACAGGGATAACTGGCTACACCTTC. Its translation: CASSPPGTGITGYTF.

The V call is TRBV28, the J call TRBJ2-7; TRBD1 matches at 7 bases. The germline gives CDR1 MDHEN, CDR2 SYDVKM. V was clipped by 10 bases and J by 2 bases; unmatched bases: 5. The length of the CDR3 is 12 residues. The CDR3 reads CATAQGTYEQYF. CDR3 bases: TGTGCCACCGCACAGGGGACCTACGAGCAGTACTTC.

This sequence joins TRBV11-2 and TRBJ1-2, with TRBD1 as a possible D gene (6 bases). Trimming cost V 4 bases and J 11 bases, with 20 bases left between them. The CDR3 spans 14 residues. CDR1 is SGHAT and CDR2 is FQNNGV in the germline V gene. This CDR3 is CASSSGAGTTRYTF. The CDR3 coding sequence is TGTGCCAGCAGCTCAGGGGCAGGGACCACGCGGTACACCTTC.

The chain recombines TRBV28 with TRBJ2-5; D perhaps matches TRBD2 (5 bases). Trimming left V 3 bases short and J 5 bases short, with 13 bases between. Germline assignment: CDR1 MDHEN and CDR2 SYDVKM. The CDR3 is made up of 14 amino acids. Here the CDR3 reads CASSFLTSVETQYF. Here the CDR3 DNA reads TGTGCCAGCAGTTTTCTTACTAGTGTCGAGACCCAGTACTTC.

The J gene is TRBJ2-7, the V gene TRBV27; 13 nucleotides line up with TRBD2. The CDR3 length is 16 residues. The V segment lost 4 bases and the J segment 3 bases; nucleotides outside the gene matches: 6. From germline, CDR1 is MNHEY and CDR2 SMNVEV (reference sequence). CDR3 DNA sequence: TGTGCCAGCAGTTCTACTAGCGGGAGGGTTATCTACGAGCAGTACTTC. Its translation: CASSSTSGRVIYEQYF.

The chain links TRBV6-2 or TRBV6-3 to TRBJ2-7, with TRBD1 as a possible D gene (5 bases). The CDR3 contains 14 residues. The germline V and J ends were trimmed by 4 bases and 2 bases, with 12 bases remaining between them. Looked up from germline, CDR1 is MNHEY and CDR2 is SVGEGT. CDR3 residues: CASSWHRPPYEQYF. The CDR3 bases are TGTGCCAGCAGTTGGCACAGGCCTCCCTACGAGCAGTACTTC.

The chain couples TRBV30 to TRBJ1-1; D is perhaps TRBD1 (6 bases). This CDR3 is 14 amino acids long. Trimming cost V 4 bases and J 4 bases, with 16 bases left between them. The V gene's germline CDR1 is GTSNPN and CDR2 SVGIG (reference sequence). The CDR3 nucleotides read TGTGCCTGGATCCACGGCGGGGGCCGCACTGAAGCTTTCTTT. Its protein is CAWIHGGGRTEAFF.